The present T cell receptor (beta chain) was sequenced within a study of T cells expressing NK-cell markers. Germline lookup yields CDR1 DFQATT and CDR2 SNEGSKA (reference sequence). The CDR3 has 12 residues. Each CDR3 protein gets one entry in TCRdb, which reprocessed the 5' RACE reads and gives no DNA. The sample table includes some 600,000 distinct CDR3 sequences. The chain employs TRBV20-1 and TRBJ1-1; TCRdb outputs TRBD1, but without DNA this stays unchecked. The sequence was collected from a man aged 18 to 29 in good health. Input material: blood T cells: a sorted CD56 or NKG2C T cell subset, CD4+ or CD8+ T cells, or bulk PBMC T cells (not recorded which). CDR3 loop: CSDTLGQSEAFF.